This T cell receptor (beta chain) was recorded in a study of cytomegalovirus exposure and HLA in healthy donors. Study conclusions and caveats: The authors excluded some V segments, including TRBV6-2 and TRBV6-3, as indistinguishable. Among CMV-associated TCR beta chains, most appeared HLA-restricted in a later analysis. In vitro data verified a few CMV-associated chains as specific for CMV antigens.

Germline V gene lookup returns CDR1 ENHRY and CDR2 SYGVKD. V lost 1 base and J lost 2, with 14 bases in between. There are 16 residues in the CDR3. Points on this clone: What it binds is unknown.

Both 60 Vbeta primers and 13 Jbeta primers went into the PCR. The repertoire was sequenced with immunoSEQ multiplex PCR; TCRdb's copy has only in-frame clones and lacks some. Here the sample spans approximately 150,000 clones, around 75% being singletons. Every donor was a healthy person donating bone marrow. This clonotype was sampled from a man in his late teens or twenties in good health and CMV-seropositive. Sequencing was performed on PBMCs. The gene calls are TRBV10-3 and TRBJ2-5; possibly TRBD2 for D (5 bases). The DNA for the CDR3 is TGTGCCATCAGTGAGTTGAGGGCGCAAAGACAAGAGACCCAGTACTTC. This translates into CAISELRAQRQETQYF.